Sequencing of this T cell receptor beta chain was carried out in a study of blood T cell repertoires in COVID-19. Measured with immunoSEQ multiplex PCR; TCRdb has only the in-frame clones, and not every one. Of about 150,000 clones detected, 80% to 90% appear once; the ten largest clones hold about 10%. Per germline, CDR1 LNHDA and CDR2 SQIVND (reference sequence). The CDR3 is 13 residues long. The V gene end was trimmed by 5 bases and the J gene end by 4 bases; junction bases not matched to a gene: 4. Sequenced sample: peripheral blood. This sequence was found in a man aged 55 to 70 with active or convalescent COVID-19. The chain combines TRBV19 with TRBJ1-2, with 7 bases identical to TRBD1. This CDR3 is CASSPTGVYGYTF. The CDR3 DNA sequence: TGTGCCAGTAGTCCAACAGGGGTCTATGGCTACACCTTC.